The 10 T cell receptor beta chains below all came from one sample that was sequenced in a study of T-cell reconstitution after alpha-beta-depleted transplantation in children. Construction of the TCRbeta library involved unique molecular identifiers. TCRdb re-derived calls from the PCR reads in MiXCR, one entry per CDR3 protein. The sample has about 270,000 distinct CDR3 sequences, almost 10% seen once. This material consisted of PBMCs from the stem cell graft donor, taken from the stem cell graft. The receptor source for this set is a human donor who donated a stem cell graft to a child with SCID.

This clonotype was detected a few times. The chain combines TRBV5-1 with TRBJ1-5; 7 nucleotides agree with TRBD1. CDR3 length: 15 residues. Germline CDR1 reads SGHRS; CDR2 reads YFSETQ. V trimming: 0 bases; J trimming: 1 base; junction bases outside the gene matches: 1. For the CDR3, the DNA is TGCGCCAGCAGCTTGGAGGGGGCCAGCAATCAGCCCCAGCATTTT. It specifies CASSLEGASNQPQHF.

At least ten counts were recorded for this clonotype. This chain links TRBV6-1 with TRBJ2-7; 15 bases map to TRBD2. Per the germline V gene, CDR1 is MNHNS and CDR2 is SASEGT. The CDR3 contains 17 residues. V was pared by 5 bases and J by 3 bases, with 8 bases of the junction left unmatched. CDR3 amino acids: CASSRTSGGAIGYEQYF. The CDR3 bases are TGTGCCAGCAGTCGGACTAGCGGGGGGGCCATCGGCTACGAGCAGTACTTC.

This clonotype was seen a handful of times. The chain couples TRBV5-6 to TRBJ1-5, with 9 nucleotides matching TRBD1. Germline lookup yields CDR1 SGHDT and CDR2 YYEEEE. The CDR3 sequence is 13 residues long. Trimming removed 4 bases from V and 13 bases from J; junction bases left unmatched: 9. CDR3: CASSTGQGLGQHF. In DNA form, the CDR3 reads TGTGCCAGCAGCACAGGACAGGGGCTAGGTCAGCATTTT.

This clonotype came up a few times. The chain recombines TRBV12-3 or TRBV12-4 with TRBJ1-1; TRBD1 matches at 7 bases. This CDR3 is built from 14 residues. The trim removed 7 bases at V and 2 bases at J, leaving 7 bases unmatched. CDR3 nucleotides: TGTGCCAGCAAACAGGGGCGGTACAACACTGAAGCTTTCTTT. Its protein is CASKQGRYNTEAFF.

The J gene is TRBJ1-1, the V gene TRBV29-1, with D possibly TRBD1 on 5 matching bases. The CDR3 is 14 residues long. CDR1 is SQVTM and CDR2 is ANQGSEA in the germline V gene. Between the trimmed V and J ends, which lost 0 bases and 4 bases, there was a span of 12 bases. The CDR3 DNA sequence: TGCAGCGTTGAAGAGTCGCAGGGTCTCACTGAAGCTTTCTTT. It encodes CSVEESQGLTEAFF.

V is TRBV7-6 and J is TRBJ2-1; TRBD2 matches 7 bases. From germline, CDR1 is SGHVS and CDR2 FNYEAQ. The CDR3 spans 15 residues. The chain's CDR3 is CASQLALSSYNEQFF. CDR3 coding DNA: TGTGCTAGCCAACTAGCGCTGAGCTCCTACAATGAGCAGTTCTTC.

This clonotype was counted at least ten times. This chain connects TRBV9 to TRBJ2-1; possibly TRBD2 for D (5 bases). The germline V gene has CDR1 SGDLS and CDR2 YYNGEE. The CDR3 is 16 residues long. Trimming left V 0 bases short and J 6 bases short, with 16 bases between. CDR3 sequence: CASSVADSKGGNEQFF. In DNA, the CDR3 is TGTGCCAGCAGCGTAGCGGACTCAAAAGGAGGCAATGAGCAGTTCTTC.

This clonotype was seen at least ten times. The J gene is TRBJ2-3, the V gene TRBV7-6, with D tentatively TRBD2 (6 bases). V was shortened by 6 bases and J by 6 bases, with 16 bases between the two germline ends. From germline, CDR1 is SGHVS and CDR2 FNYEAQ. The CDR3 has 14 residues. CDR3 DNA: TGTGCCAGCAGTCCTAGCGTCCCGGGGGATACGCAGTATTTT. Translated: CASSPSVPGDTQYF.

The CDR3 nucleotides read TGCGCCAGCAGCTTTTGGGGTTCTGACTATGGCTACACCTTC. Residues: CASSFWGSDYGYTF. The rearrangement uses TRBV5-1 and TRBJ1-2; D unclear. CDR3 length: 14 amino acids. The germline V gene has CDR1 SGHRS and CDR2 YFSETQ. Trimming removed 2 bases at V and 3 bases at J, with 11 bases between.

This clonotype has ten or more counts. V and J are TRBV25-1 and TRBJ1-1, with TRBD1 as a possible D gene (6 bases). CDR1 MGHDK and CDR2 SYGVNS come from the germline V gene. The CDR3 totals 13 residues. Trimming removed 4 bases from V and 4 bases from J, with 10 bases in between. DNA of the CDR3: TGTGCCAGCAGTGTCGACAGGAGCACTGAAGCTTTCTTT. This translates into CASSVDRSTEAFF.